Sequencing of this TCR beta chain was carried out in a study of blood T cell repertoires in COVID-19. Study information: T cells, B-cell-depleted T cells, or PBMCs supplied cDNA or gDNA.

The junction had 9 bases not matched to a gene; V was cut back by 0 bases and J by 4 bases. Germline values: CDR1 GTSNPN, CDR2 SVGIG (reference sequence). This CDR3 has 17 amino acids. Original analysis: Nucleated cell number was recorded as an estimate derived from reference gene primer amplification. The method was immunoSEQ multiplex PCR; TCRdb's version includes in-frame clones alone and lacks a portion of them. The V and J calls and clone size come from that table; D and trimming were worked out from the DNA. The sample contains 60,000 to 80,000 clones, 65% to 85% of which appear only once. V is TRBV30 and J is TRBJ2-6; the match to TRBD1 covers 7 bases. Sequencing was carried out using peripheral blood. The sequence was obtained from a man in his forties or fifties with COVID-19, enrolled during active disease. The CDR3 loop is CAWSVRAGTVGANVLTF. Written as DNA, the CDR3 is TGTGCCTGGAGTGTAAGGGCCGGGACAGTCGGGGCCAACGTCCTGACTTTC.